The clone carrying this TCR beta chain was picked up one time. This sample was included in a study of blood T cell repertoires in COVID-19. Study as a whole: The analysed material was cDNA or gDNA that came from T cells, B-cell-depleted T cells, or PBMCs.

The germline CDR1 and CDR2 sequences are MDHEN and SYDVKM. This CDR3 comprises 14 residues. V trimming: 6 bases; J trimming: 6 bases; junction bases outside the gene matches: 7. Under the authors' procedure: Estimation of nucleated cell counts relied on the amplification of reference gene primers. The repertoire was sequenced with immunoSEQ multiplex PCR; TCRdb's copy has only in-frame clones and lacks some. The V and J calls and clone size come from that table; D and trimming were worked out from the DNA. Altogether 260,000 or so clones are present, roughly four fifths being singletons, with the ten largest covering 3% to 4.5%.

The sequence was obtained from a woman in her 40s who had been exposed to COVID-19. Sequencing was carried out using PBMCs or T cells enriched from blood (not recorded which). This rearrangement joins TRBV28 to TRBJ1-5; 8 bases align to TRBD1. The CDR3 region has the DNA TGTGCCAGCAGCCCAGGGGGCGGGGGTCAGCCCCAGCATTTT. Translating gives CASSPGGGGQPQHF.